This TCR beta chain is from a study of cytomegalovirus exposure and HLA in healthy donors. General observations from the study: It was only CMV serostatus that was available as immune exposure information.

The PCR had 60 Vbeta and 13 Jbeta primers. Sequencing used immunoSEQ multiplex PCR; TCRdb keeps in-frame clones, though not all of them. The table shows about 160,000 clones, with 75% to 85% occurring only once. Per the germline V gene, CDR1 is SGHTA and CDR2 is FQGTGA. This CDR3 comprises 14 residues. Unmatched junction bases numbered 2, after V lost 4 bases and J lost 1 base. Comment on this clone: Its antigen is unidentified. The sample contains more than one DNA sequence encoding this CDR3.

This TCR came from a man between 50 and 59 years old in good health and CMV-seropositive. The chain links TRBV7-3 to TRBJ1-1; 8 positions agree with TRBD1. Input material: PBMCs. This chain's CDR3 is CASSSGQGNTEAFF. DNA of the CDR3: TGTGCCAGCAGCTCCGGACAGGGGAACACTGAAGCTTTCTTT.